The clone carrying this T cell receptor beta chain appeared a few times. What it binds is not known. This record belongs to a study of circulating tumor DNA in untreated peripheral T-cell lymphoma. Regarding the study as a whole: A trend toward worse survival accompanied detectable post-therapy ctDNA. Tumor-specific clonotypes: identified in 65% to 80% of patients, 85% to 90% of baseline tissues. Despite persistently detectable ctDNA, a couple of patients remained in remission over around ten years.

The assay was immunoSEQ multiplex PCR, and TCRdb's table has in-frame clones only and misses some. The sample contains 450 to 500 clones, roughly 72% of which appear only once. The V gene lost 5 bases and the J gene lost 5 bases, with 18 bases spanning the gap. Germline V gene sequence: CDR1 SGHVS, CDR2 FNYEAQ. The CDR3 runs 15 residues. The rearrangement joins TRBV7-6 to TRBJ2-5, with D possibly called TRBD1 or TRBD2 (5 bases each). This TCR came from a human donor with peripheral T-cell lymphoma. The sequenced material came from cell-free DNA from blood serum. This chain's CDR3 is CASSPGTGPGETQYF. CDR3 DNA: TGTGCCAGCAGCCCAGGAACGGGACCTGGGGAGACCCAGTACTTC.